The clone carrying this TCR beta chain has a handful of counts. This sample was included in a study of blood T cells in healthy people across ages. Per sample, at least 6 micrograms of total RNA were extracted. Using a J-beta primer mix together with a sample-barcoded 5' primer, a second PCR was run for roughly 6 to 12 cycles. TCRdb called the 5' RACE reads again in MiXCR, with one record for every CDR3 protein. The sample has roughly 680,000 distinct CDR3 sequences; more than 40% are singletons. The CDR3 has 15 amino acids. Per the germline V gene, CDR1 is KGHDR and CDR2 is SFDVKD. V was shortened by 2 bases and J by 8 bases, with 15 bases between the two germline ends.

This chain connects TRBV24-1 to TRBJ2-1; D gene uncertain. The sample taken for sequencing was blood. This clonotype was sampled from a woman in her sixties in good health. This chain's CDR3 is CATSDSARLLDEQFF. In nucleotides, the CDR3 is TGTGCCACCAGTGATTCTGCCAGATTATTGGATGAGCAGTTCTTC.